This passage covers 26 T cell receptor beta chains from one sample sequenced in a study of blood T cell repertoires in COVID-19. Using immunoSEQ multiplex PCR, the repertoire was profiled, and TCRdb retains in-frame clones only, with some absent. The data contain tens of thousands of clones, about three quarters of them seen just once; the ten biggest clones take up approximately 20%. Sequencing was performed on peripheral blood. The receptors stem from a young man with COVID-19, enrolled during active disease.

J is TRBJ1-2 and V is TRBV19, with 9 bases fitting TRBD1. The CDR3 length is 14 residues. Germline V gene data show CDR1 as LNHDA and CDR2 as SQIVND (reference sequence). V lost 4 bases to trimming and J lost 6 bases; unmatched junction nucleotides: 6. DNA for the CDR3: TGTGCCAGTAGTACCGGACAGGGGCTGGATGGCTACACCTTC. This codes for CASSTGQGLDGYTF. Variable domain in full (rest from reference TRBV19 and TRBJ1-2): DGGITQSPKYLFRKEGQNVTLSCEQNLNHDAMYWYRQDPGQGLRLIYYSQIVNDFQKGDIAEGYSVSREKKESFPLTVTSAQKNPTAFYLCASSTGQGLDGYTFGSGTRLTVV.

The chain is built from TRBV7-2 and TRBJ2-1, with D perhaps TRBD2 (7 bases). Germline V lookup: CDR1 SGHTA, CDR2 FQGNSA. This CDR3 contains 16 residues. Trimming shortened V by 2 bases and J by 2 bases, and 13 bases separated the two germline ends. CDR3 in amino acids: CASSLRGGPPYNEQFF. DNA for the CDR3: TGTGCCAGCAGCTTAAGGGGGGGCCCCCCCTACAATGAGCAGTTCTTC. Variable domain in full (rest from reference TRBV7-2 and TRBJ2-1): GAGVSQSPSNKVTEKGKDVELRCDPISGHTALYWYRQSLGQGLEFLIYFQGNSAPDKSGLPSDRFSAERTGGSVSTLTIQRTQQEDSAVYLCASSLRGGPPYNEQFFGPGTRLTVL.

The chain carries TRBV5-8 and TRBJ2-7; tentatively, D is TRBD1 (6 bases). The germline gives CDR1 SGHTS, CDR2 YDEGEE. The CDR3 loop spans 15 amino acids. Trimming shortened V by 3 bases and J by 3 bases, and 16 bases separated the two germline ends. CDR3 region: CASSSPGHLLYEQYF. In DNA, the CDR3 is TGTGCCAGCAGCTCCCCGGGACACTTACTCTACGAGCAGTACTTC.

J is TRBJ2-3 and V is TRBV2; TRBD2 aligns across 8 bases. CDR1 SNHLY and CDR2 FYNNEI come from the germline V gene. V was clipped by 7 bases and J by 2 bases; unmatched bases: 5. The CDR3 spans 14 residues. The CDR3 bases are TGTGCCAGCATGGCTAGCGGGTCCACAGATACGCAGTATTTT. Amino acids: CASMASGSTDTQYF.

The chain is built from TRBV6-5 and TRBJ2-2, with D uncertain. Germline loops: CDR1 MNHEY, CDR2 SVGAGI. CDR3 length equals 15 residues. The ends were cut back, 6 bases at V and 6 bases at J, with 17 bases in the middle. CDR3 DNA: TGTGCCAGCAGCAAAGTGGGCTGGCGCGCCGGGGAGCTGTTTTTT. Its translation: CASSKVGWRAGELFF.

This sequence joins TRBV7-9 and TRBJ1-2; D possibly corresponds to TRBD1 (6 bases). V lost 3 bases, J lost 8 bases, and 10 bases lay in between. Germline values: CDR1 SEHNR, CDR2 FQNEAQ (reference sequence). This CDR3 is 12 amino acids long. This CDR3 reads CASSFQDSGYTF. The CDR3 DNA sequence: TGTGCCAGCAGCTTCCAGGACAGCGGCTACACCTTC.

This chain joins TRBV5-1 and TRBJ2-1; 10 nucleotides line up with TRBD2. CDR3 size: 15 residues. V shed 0 bases and J 6 bases; nucleotides not matched to a gene: 3. Germline CDR1 SGHRS, CDR2 YFSETQ. The CDR3 bases are TGCGCCAGCAGCTTGGTAGGGACTAGCGTCAATGAGCAGTTCTTC. Encoded protein: CASSLVGTSVNEQFF. The whole variable domain, filled in from reference TRBV5-1 and TRBJ2-1, reads KAGVTQTPRYLIKTRGQQVTLSCSPISGHRSVSWYQQTPGQGLQFLFEYFSETQRNKGNFPGRFSGRQFSNSRSEMNVSTLELGDSALYLCASSLVGTSVNEQFFGPGTRLTVL.

The chain couples TRBV4-1 to TRBJ1-5; no firm D call. Between the trimmed V and J ends, which lost 0 bases and 0 bases, there was a span of 6 bases. The CDR3 contains 15 residues. Germline assignment: CDR1 MGHRA and CDR2 YSYEKL. As DNA, the CDR3 is TGCGCCAGCAGCCAAGAGAGATATAGCAATCAGCCCCAGCATTTT. This sequence encodes CASSQERYSNQPQHF.

J is TRBJ2-7 and V is TRBV15; no definite D call. CDR3 length equals 13 residues. V lost 1 base, J lost 5 bases, and 9 bases lay in between. The germline gives CDR1 LNHNV, CDR2 YYDKDF (reference sequence). The CDR3: CATSRGPNHEQYF. CDR3 bases: TGTGCCACCAGCAGAGGGCCAAACCACGAGCAGTACTTC. The whole variable domain, remainder taken from reference TRBV15 and TRBJ2-7, is DAMVIQNPRYQVTQFGKPVTLSCSQTLNHNVMYWYQQKSSQAPKLLFHYYDKDFNNEADTPDNFQSRRPNTSFCFLDIRSPGLGDTAMYLCATSRGPNHEQYFGPGTRLTVT.

A single count supports this clone. V is TRBV30 and J is TRBJ2-1; D may be TRBD1 (6 bases). Germline lookup yields CDR1 GTSNPN and CDR2 SVGIG (reference sequence). Between the trimmed V and J ends, which lost 1 base and 4 bases, there was a span of 11 bases. The CDR3 runs 14 residues. In nucleotides, the CDR3 is TGTGCCTGGAGTGATACAGGGATTTACAATGAGCAGTTCTTC. It is translated as CAWSDTGIYNEQFF.

The J gene is TRBJ1-1, the V gene TRBV5-1; 8 bases are shared with TRBD1. Trimming at V came to 3 bases and at J to 0 bases, leaving 4 bases not matched to a gene. There are 15 residues in the CDR3. Looked up from germline, CDR1 is SGHRS and CDR2 is YFSETQ. The CDR3 protein is CASSWGDRLNTEAFF. Here the CDR3 DNA reads TGCGCCAGCAGCTGGGGGGACAGGTTGAACACTGAAGCTTTCTTT.

This rearrangement joins TRBV29-1 to TRBJ1-1, with 7 bases aligning to TRBD1. The germline V gene has CDR1 SQVTM and CDR2 ANQGSEA. The CDR3 has 15 residues. V gave up 3 bases and J gave up 5 bases; unmatched junction bases: 12. For the CDR3, the DNA is TGCAGCGTTGATGTGGGACGCAGGGGGTGGACTGAAGCTTTCTTT. As protein: CSVDVGRRGWTEAFF.

This sequence joins TRBV30 and TRBJ1-1, with D possibly being TRBD1 (6 bases). V lost 2 bases and J lost 1, with 8 bases in between. This CDR3 comprises 13 residues. Germline values: CDR1 GTSNPN, CDR2 SVGIG (reference sequence). The CDR3 spells CAWSNRANTEAFF. DNA of the CDR3: TGTGCCTGGAGTAACAGGGCGAACACTGAAGCTTTCTTT.

V usage is TRBV7-9 and J usage is TRBJ1-5, with 8 bases that match TRBD1. Germline CDR1 and CDR2: SEHNR and FQNEAQ (reference sequence). The CDR3 spans 15 residues. Trimming removed 5 bases from V and 8 bases from J; junction bases left unmatched: 11. CDR3 sequence (DNA): TGTGCCAGCAGCCTAGAGACAGGGGAGGGAAAGCCCCAGCATTTT. Translated: CASSLETGEGKPQHF.

The gene calls are TRBV5-4 and TRBJ2-5, with 8 positions matching TRBD1. Germline V gene data show CDR1 as SGHNT and CDR2 as YYREEE (reference sequence). The CDR3 consists of 15 residues. The ends lost 2 bases at V and 3 bases at J; junction bases unmatched: 6. DNA for the CDR3: TGTGCCAGCAGCTTCCAGGGGGCGGGCGAAGAGACCCAGTACTTC. Residues: CASSFQGAGEETQYF.

V is TRBV6-5 and J is TRBJ2-1; 7 bases are shared with TRBD2. This CDR3 spans 15 amino acids. Trimming cost V 2 bases and J 5 bases; bases outside gene matches: 6. The germline CDR1 and CDR2 sequences are MNHEY and SVGAGI. This chain's CDR3 is CASSYTAGTNNEQFF. The DNA of the CDR3 is TGTGCCAGCAGTTACACAGCGGGAACAAACAATGAGCAGTTCTTC.

The chain recombines TRBV27 with TRBJ2-6; 13 bases match TRBD2. The V gene end was trimmed by 8 bases and the J gene end by 2 bases; junction bases not matched to a gene: 6. This CDR3 spans 17 amino acids. CDR1 MNHEY and CDR2 SMNVEV come from the germline V gene (reference sequence). Here the CDR3 reads CASGGLAGLTGANVLTF. DNA of the CDR3: TGTGCCAGCGGGGGACTAGCGGGATTAACTGGGGCCAACGTCCTGACTTTC.

The chain combines TRBV29-1 with TRBJ1-1; a possible D gene is TRBD1 (5 bases). Germline CDR1 SQVTM, CDR2 ANQGSEA. V gave up 4 bases and J gave up 0 bases, with 15 bases separating them. The length of the CDR3 is 15 residues. The CDR3 loop reads CSVGRGGVMNTEAFF. The CDR3 region has the DNA TGCAGCGTTGGGAGGGGCGGGGTGATGAACACTGAAGCTTTCTTT.

The chain has TRBV7-4 and TRBJ1-5, with a weak D call TRBD1 (6 bases). Trimming removed 5 bases from V and 1 base from J, with 12 bases in between. This CDR3 contains 15 residues. Germline loops: CDR1 SGHVT, CDR2 SQSDAQ. The CDR3 here is CASSPQGGSNQPQHF. CDR3 in DNA: TGTGCCAGCAGCCCTCAAGGGGGAAGCAATCAGCCCCAGCATTTT.

This clone has just a few counts. The CDR3 protein is CATSRGTLGNTIYF. In nucleotides, the CDR3 is TGTGCCACCAGCAGAGGGACACTTGGAAACACCATATATTTT. V usage is TRBV15 and J usage is TRBJ1-3, with D possibly being TRBD1 (5 bases). CDR3 length: 14 residues. Germline V lookup: CDR1 LNHNV, CDR2 YYDKDF (reference sequence). V was shortened by 1 base and J by 3 bases, with 7 bases between the two germline ends.

This clone was seen more than once but under ten times. The gene calls are TRBV6-1 and TRBJ1-2; TRBD1 might be the D (5 bases). The length of the CDR3 is 17 residues. Trimming took 3 bases from V and 2 from J, leaving 19 bases between them. Germline V CDR1 and CDR2: MNHNS, SASEGT. The CDR3 reads CASSDLYLGGGNYGYTF. The CDR3 DNA reads as TGTGCCAGCAGTGATCTTTACCTCGGGGGGGGAAACTATGGCTACACCTTC.

This chain connects TRBV2 to TRBJ2-2; 7 nucleotides align to TRBD2. This CDR3 contains 15 residues. The junction had 5 bases not matched to a gene; V was cut back by 2 bases and J by 5 bases. Per germline, CDR1 SNHLY and CDR2 FYNNEI. CDR3 nucleotide sequence: TGTGCCAGCAGTGAAAGTAGGGGAGGGACCGGGGAGCTGTTTTTT. Translated, it gives CASSESRGGTGELFF.

The chain is built from TRBV6-2 or TRBV6-3 and TRBJ1-6; 9 positions agree with TRBD1. V was clipped by 5 bases and J by 3 bases; unmatched bases: 8. The germline V gene encodes CDR1 MNHEY and CDR2 SVGEGT. The CDR3 totals 17 residues. CDR3 in DNA: TGTGCCAGCAGTGTGAACCCGGGACAGGGCTATAATTCACCCCTCCACTTT. It encodes CASSVNPGQGYNSPLHF.

The rearrangement links TRBV6-5 to TRBJ1-6; 7 bases match TRBD1. Germline loops: CDR1 MNHEY, CDR2 SVGAGI. CDR3 size: 15 residues. V was pared by 8 bases and J by 6 bases, with 10 bases of the junction left unmatched. The DNA of the CDR3 is TGTGCCAGCCTTTTCGGGACAGTCGCTAATTCACCCCTCCACTTT. Protein sequence: CASLFGTVANSPLHF.

V gene TRBV29-1 combines with J gene TRBJ1-2, with 10 bases aligning to TRBD1. V was pared by 4 bases and J by 5 bases, with 7 bases of the junction left unmatched. This CDR3 is 14 amino acids long. The V gene's germline CDR1 is SQVTM and CDR2 ANQGSEA. CDR3 region: CSVADRGPGYGYTF. CDR3 in DNA: TGCAGCGTTGCTGACAGGGGGCCTGGGTATGGCTACACCTTC. Combining the CDR3 with reference TRBV29-1 and TRBJ1-2 gives the whole variable domain SAVISQKPSRDICQRGTSLTIQCQVDSQVTMMFWYRQQPGQSLTLIATANQGSEATYESGFVIDKFPISRPNLTFSTLTVSNMSPEDSSIYLCSVADRGPGYGYTFGSGTRLTVV.

This clone has more than one count but fewer than ten. The chain uses TRBV4-1 and TRBJ1-4; no clear D. The CDR3 has 13 amino acids. Germline assignment: CDR1 MGHRA and CDR2 YSYEKL. Trimming took 3 bases from V and 17 from J, leaving 19 bases between them. The CDR3, as DNA: TGCGCCAGCAGCCACCTCATCAGAGGAGAGCCCTTTTTT. This gives the protein CASSHLIRGEPFF.